Shown below are 18 T cell receptor beta chains from a single sample sequenced in a study of blood T cell repertoires in COVID-19. Assay used: immunoSEQ multiplex PCR; TCRdb lists only in-frame clones, some missing. Here the sample spans around 250,000 clones, more than 70% being singletons. Sequenced input: PBMCs or T cells enriched from blood (not recorded which). The receptors were sampled from a woman aged 45-65 years who had recovered from COVID-19.

The rearrangement joins TRBV11-2 to TRBJ2-7, with TRBD2 matching over 12 bases. Unmatched junction bases numbered 4, after V lost 5 bases and J lost 5 bases. CDR1 is SGHAT, CDR2 FQNNGV, per germline. This CDR3 is 14 amino acids long. The DNA of the CDR3 is TGTGCCAGCAGCCAGCTAGCGGGAGGGAACGAGCAGTACTTC. Protein sequence: CASSQLAGGNEQYF.

Concerning this clone: Other DNA variants within this sample encode the same CDR3. This sequence joins TRBV9 and TRBJ2-7; maybe TRBD1 (6 bases). The CDR3 spans 13 residues. The germline CDR1 and CDR2 sequences are SGDLS and YYNGEE. Trimming left V 2 bases short and J 2 bases short, with 8 bases between. CDR3 nucleotide sequence: TGTGCCAGCAGCGTCGGACAGACCTACGAGCAGTACTTC. Amino acids: CASSVGQTYEQYF.

This clone was observed a single time. CDR3 loop: CASSMAGAGQPQHF. DNA of the CDR3: TGTGCCAGTAGTATGGCAGGGGCCGGTCAGCCCCAGCATTTT. This rearrangement joins TRBV19 to TRBJ1-5, with D possibly matching TRBD1 (6 bases). Germline CDR1 reads LNHDA; CDR2 reads SQIVND (reference sequence). The CDR3 is 14 amino acids. Deletions cut 3 bases from V and 6 bases from J, with 12 bases between.

The chain uses TRBV19 and TRBJ2-3; 9 bases line up with TRBD2. The junction had 4 bases not matched to a gene; V was cut back by 6 bases and J by 6 bases. This CDR3 region has 13 residues. The germline V gene encodes CDR1 LNHDA and CDR2 SQIVND (reference sequence). The CDR3 reads CASRVAGADTQYF. DNA for the CDR3: TGTGCCAGTAGGGTAGCGGGGGCGGATACGCAGTATTTT.

The chain has TRBV11-3 and TRBJ2-2, with 12 bases identical to TRBD2. The trim removed 3 bases at V and 3 bases at J, leaving 2 bases unmatched. Germline values: CDR1 SGHNT, CDR2 YENEEA. The CDR3 contains 16 residues. The CDR3 is CASSFRLAGDTGELFF. CDR3 nucleotides: TGTGCCAGCAGCTTTCGACTAGCGGGGGACACCGGGGAGCTGTTTTTT.

This clone was seen a single time. The chain uses TRBV27 and TRBJ2-7, with 8 positions matching TRBD2. Germline V gives CDR1 MNHEY, CDR2 SMNVEV (reference sequence). V shed 4 bases and J 1 base; nucleotides not matched to a gene: 6. The CDR3 contains 15 residues. CDR3 in DNA: TGTGCCAGCAGTTCCGAGCGGGAGTGGTCCTACGAGCAGTACTTC. Translation: CASSSEREWSYEQYF.

The J gene is TRBJ1-1, the V gene TRBV4-1; 7 nucleotides line up with TRBD1. Germline V lookup: CDR1 MGHRA, CDR2 YSYEKL. The CDR3 loop spans 16 amino acids. V lost 0 bases, J lost 2 bases, and 6 bases stayed unmatched. CDR3 loop: CASSQDKGQKNTEAFF. Here the CDR3 DNA reads TGCGCCAGCAGCCAAGATAAGGGACAGAAAAACACTGAAGCTTTCTTT.

This chain links TRBV4-1 with TRBJ1-3; D gene uncertain. Between the trimmed V and J ends, which lost 1 base and 0 bases, there was a span of 7 bases. The germline CDR1 and CDR2 sequences are MGHRA and YSYEKL. The CDR3 extends over 15 amino acids. CDR3 sequence (DNA): TGCGCCAGCAGCCAAGTCGGCGGCTCTGGAAACACCATATATTTT. Translating it yields CASSQVGGSGNTIYF.

V gene TRBV19 combines with J gene TRBJ2-3; weak D call: TRBD2 (7 bases). CDR1 is LNHDA, CDR2 SQIVND, per germline (reference sequence). This CDR3 is 14 amino acids long. Trimming left V 9 bases short and J 6 bases short, with 19 bases between. The CDR3 spells CASALGGRLDTQYF. DNA of the CDR3: TGTGCCAGCGCCTTGGGGGGGCGCTTGGATACGCAGTATTTT.

The V and J genes are TRBV5-1 and TRBJ1-1; TRBD1 aligns across 11 bases. Germline CDR1 is SGHRS and CDR2 is YFSETQ. The CDR3 spans 15 residues. V lost 4 bases to trimming and J lost 6 bases; unmatched junction nucleotides: 8. CDR3 sequence (DNA): TGCGCCAGCAGCGGCCGGGACAGGGGGGAGGCTGAAGCTTTCTTT. This gives the protein CASSGRDRGEAEAFF.

This chain uses TRBV7-9 with TRBJ2-7; the match to TRBD1 covers 7 bases. In germline, CDR1 is SEHNR, CDR2 FQNEAQ (reference sequence). The length of the CDR3 is 14 residues. Trimming at V came to 5 bases and at J to 0 bases, leaving 4 bases not matched to a gene. The CDR3 region is CASSPQGTSYEQYF. As DNA, the CDR3 is TGTGCCAGCAGCCCACAGGGGACCTCCTACGAGCAGTACTTC.

The V gene is TRBV15, the J gene TRBJ2-3; 14 bases align to TRBD2. With V trimmed by 4 bases and J by 6 bases, 6 bases remained unmatched. The germline V gene has CDR1 LNHNV and CDR2 YYDKDF (reference sequence). This CDR3 has 16 amino acids. The CDR3 DNA is TGTGCCACCAGCACCGGACTAGCGGGGGGCAGGGATACGCAGTATTTT. It codes for CATSTGLAGGRDTQYF. Supplemented by reference TRBV15 and TRBJ2-3, the full variable domain reads DAMVIQNPRYQVTQFGKPVTLSCSQTLNHNVMYWYQQKSSQAPKLLFHYYDKDFNNEADTPDNFQSRRPNTSFCFLDIRSPGLGDTAMYLCATSTGLAGGRDTQYFGPGTRLTVL.

This clone came up once. The V gene is TRBV3-1 (or the pseudogene TRBV3-2), the J gene TRBJ1-1; 8 bases are a match to TRBD1. Trimming removed 0 bases from V and 0 bases from J; junction bases left unmatched: 9. Germline CDR1 LGHDT, CDR2 YNNKEL (reference sequence). This CDR3 region has 18 residues. CDR3 amino acids: CASSQDFSGTGMNTEAFF. CDR3 sequence (DNA): TGTGCCAGCAGCCAAGATTTCAGTGGGACAGGAATGAACACTGAAGCTTTCTTT.

The rearrangement uses TRBV7-9 and TRBJ2-7, with TRBD2 as a possible D gene (6 bases). V shed 3 bases and J shed 5 bases, with 11 bases lying between them. CDR1 and CDR2 (germline): SEHNR, FQNEAQ (reference sequence). The CDR3 sequence is 13 residues long. The CDR3, as DNA: TGTGCCAGCAGCTTTGGAGGGCTCAACGAGCAGTACTTC. Encoded protein: CASSFGGLNEQYF.

The J gene is TRBJ1-1, the V gene TRBV6-1; TRBD1 agrees at 7 bases. The CDR3 runs 14 residues. The V gene end was trimmed by 2 bases and the J gene end by 7 bases; junction bases not matched to a gene: 7. The germline gives CDR1 MNHNS, CDR2 SASEGT. CDR3 in amino acids: CASSEYRGLVEAFF. The CDR3 DNA reads TGTGCCAGCAGTGAATATAGGGGGCTAGTTGAAGCTTTCTTT.

J is TRBJ2-7 and V is TRBV19, with 7 bases identical to TRBD1. Germline assignment: CDR1 LNHDA and CDR2 SQIVND (reference sequence). The CDR3 extends over 15 amino acids. The junction had 5 bases not matched to a gene; V was cut back by 1 base and J by 2 bases. Written as DNA, the CDR3 is TGTGCCAGTAGTATAGGGGGCCAGGGGGCCTACGAGCAGTACTTC. The encoded protein is CASSIGGQGAYEQYF.

The chain recombines TRBV11-3 with TRBJ1-6, with a possible D match to TRBD1 (5 bases). Trimming pared 3 bases from V and 5 bases from J, leaving 5 bases between. Germline CDR1 is SGHNT and CDR2 is YENEEA. This CDR3 has 13 amino acids. The chain's CDR3 is CASSLDNNSPLHF. In DNA, the CDR3 is TGTGCCAGCAGCTTGGACAATAATTCACCCCTCCACTTT.

The gene calls are TRBV12-5 and TRBJ1-2; a possible D gene is TRBD1 (6 bases). CDR1 and CDR2 (germline): LGHNT, FRNRAP. Trimming took off 1 base at V and 9 bases at J, with 18 bases between the two ends. This CDR3 has 15 amino acids. This chain's CDR3 is CASGLGSTGFLSYTF. CDR3 in DNA: TGTGCTAGTGGTTTGGGCTCGACAGGATTTTTGAGCTACACCTTC.